The sample holds one count of the clone carrying this T cell receptor beta chain. Its target is not known. The sample comes from a study of cytomegalovirus exposure and HLA in healthy donors. Overall study context: Early release data held some 80 million unique TCRs from HLA-typed donors.

General observations from the study: The majority of TCR sequences were rare, yet some public TCRs appeared in many donors. Researchers reported in a later analysis that common viral pathogens appeared linked to several top clusters.

The PCR employed 60 Vbeta primers together with 13 Jbeta primers. Method: immunoSEQ multiplex PCR; TCRdb's copy keeps in-frame clones and lacks some. Of 150,000 to 200,000 clones in the sample, around 75% were seen once. Sample: PBMCs. The TCR was taken from a man in his late teens or twenties in good health and CMV-seropositive.

The DNA of the CDR3 is TGTGCCAGCTCACCCATACAGGGACCGAACACTGAAGCTTTCTTT. Translating it yields CASSPIQGPNTEAFF. The V and J genes are TRBV18 and TRBJ1-1; weak D call: TRBD1 (6 bases). Trimming took 3 bases from V and 1 from J, leaving 12 bases between them. The germline V gene has CDR1 KGHSH and CDR2 LQKENI. This CDR3 region has 15 residues.